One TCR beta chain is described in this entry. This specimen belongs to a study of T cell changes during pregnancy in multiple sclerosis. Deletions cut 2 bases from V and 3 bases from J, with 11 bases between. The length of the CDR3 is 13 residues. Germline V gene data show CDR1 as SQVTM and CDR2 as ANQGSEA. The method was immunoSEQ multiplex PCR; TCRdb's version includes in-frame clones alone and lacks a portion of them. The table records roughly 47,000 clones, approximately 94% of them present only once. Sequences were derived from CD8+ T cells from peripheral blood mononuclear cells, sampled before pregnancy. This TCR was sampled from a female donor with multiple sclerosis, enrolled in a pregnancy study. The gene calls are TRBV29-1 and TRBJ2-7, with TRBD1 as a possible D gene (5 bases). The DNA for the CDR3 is TGCAGCGTTGAACCATCAGACAGCTACGAGCAGTACTTC. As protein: CSVEPSDSYEQYF.